This TCR beta chain comes out of a study of T cell changes during pregnancy in multiple sclerosis. TCRdb's table, derived via immunoSEQ multiplex PCR, lists solely in-frame clones and lacks some. The data show 25,000 to 35,000 clones, just over 85% seen once. The CDR3 runs 12 residues. The germline V gene has CDR1 GTSNPN and CDR2 SVGIG (reference sequence). V shed 8 bases and J shed 2 bases, with 10 bases lying between them. This material consisted of CD4+ T cells from peripheral blood mononuclear cells, taken in the first trimester of pregnancy. The rearrangement joins TRBV30 to TRBJ2-1; D may be TRBD1 or TRBD2 (5 bases each). The sequence derives from a female donor in good health, enrolled as a control in a pregnancy study. DNA for the CDR3: TGTGCCGGGACGACTGCCTACAATGAGCAGTTCTTC. Translation gives CAGTTAYNEQFF. Based on the CDR3 plus reference TRBV30 and TRBJ2-1, the full variable domain is SQTIHQWPATLVQPVGSPLSLECTVEGTSNPNLYWYRQAAGRGLQLLFYSVGIGQISSEVPQNLSASRPQDRQFILSSKKLLLSDSGFYLCAGTTAYNEQFFGPGTRLTVL.